The 28 T cell receptor beta chains in this list originate from one sample, sequenced in a study of blood T cell repertoires in COVID-19. Sequenced by immunoSEQ multiplex PCR; TCRdb stores in-frame clones only, minus some. The repertoire consists of fewer than 45,000 clones, with about four fifths occurring once and the leading ten covering around 15%. The sample comprised peripheral blood. These receptors were taken from a human donor in a cohort sampled during active COVID-19.

The J gene is TRBJ1-1, the V gene TRBV28, with D possibly TRBD1 on 6 matching bases. Trimming took 8 bases from V and 0 from J, leaving 16 bases between them. The CDR3 is made up of 15 amino acids. The germline V gene encodes CDR1 MDHEN and CDR2 SYDVKM. CDR3 amino acids: CASCIPTGLNTEAFF. Written as DNA, the CDR3 is TGTGCCAGCTGCATCCCCACAGGGCTGAACACTGAAGCTTTCTTT.

The chain carries TRBV5-8 and TRBJ2-1; 13 positions match TRBD2. V trimming: 4 bases; J trimming: 7 bases; junction bases outside the gene matches: 5. Germline values: CDR1 SGHTS, CDR2 YDEGEE. This CDR3 contains 15 residues. This CDR3 reads CASSIGTSGINEQFF. DNA for the CDR3: TGTGCCAGCAGCATCGGGACTAGCGGGATAAATGAGCAGTTCTTC.

This chain uses TRBV30 with TRBJ1-4, with D perhaps TRBD1 (6 bases). Per the germline V gene, CDR1 is GTSNPN and CDR2 is SVGIG (reference sequence). V was shortened by 3 bases and J by 5 bases, with 13 bases between the two germline ends. The CDR3 totals 14 residues. In DNA form, the CDR3 reads TGTGCCTGGAGAAGGGGGGGGGCGAATGAAAAACTGTTTTTT. As protein: CAWRRGGANEKLFF. Looking up the rest from reference TRBV30 and TRBJ1-4 gives the full variable domain: SQTIHQWPATLVQPVGSPLSLECTVEGTSNPNLYWYRQAAGRGLQLLFYSVGIGQISSEVPQNLSASRPQDRQFILSSKKLLLSDSGFYLCAWRRGGANEKLFFGSGTQLSVL.

The chain carries TRBV3-1 (or the pseudogene TRBV3-2) and TRBJ1-1, with TRBD1 identical over 9 bases. Germline loops: CDR1 LGHDT, CDR2 YNNKEL (reference sequence). This CDR3 spans 14 amino acids. J lost 7 bases, V lost 4 bases, and 7 bases had no gene match. The CDR3 region has the DNA TGTGCCAGCAGCCCTGGGGACAGGGCGAGTGAAGCTTTCTTT. Translation: CASSPGDRASEAFF.

CDR3 region: CASATGGGRYEQYF. The CDR3 nucleotides are TGCGCCAGCGCCACAGGCGGCGGACGCTACGAGCAGTACTTC. V is TRBV5-1 and J is TRBJ2-7; a possible D gene is TRBD1 (5 bases). The CDR3 is 14 amino acids. Trimming shortened V by 7 bases and J by 3 bases, and 17 bases separated the two germline ends. The germline CDR1 and CDR2 sequences are SGHRS and YFSETQ.

In DNA, the CDR3 is TGTGCCAGCAGTGAGACAGGGACAACTAATGAAAAACTGTTTTTT. Its protein is CASSETGTTNEKLFF. The chain employs TRBV6-1 and TRBJ1-4, with 7 bases identical to TRBD1. This CDR3 is built from 15 residues. The V gene end was trimmed by 3 bases and the J gene end by 0 bases; junction bases not matched to a gene: 1. Germline CDR1 reads MNHNS; CDR2 reads SASEGT.

The genes are TRBV3-1 (or the pseudogene TRBV3-2) and TRBJ2-1; D possibly corresponds to TRBD2 (6 bases). The CDR3 has 11 amino acids. V lost 4 bases and J lost 10, with 8 bases in between. CDR1 and CDR2 from the germline V gene are LGHDT and YNNKEL (reference sequence). CDR3 coding DNA: TGTGCCAGCAGCCGGGGGGACGAGCAGTTCTTC. It specifies CASSRGDEQFF.

The chain links TRBV19 to TRBJ1-2, with 8 bases identical to TRBD1. Germline CDR1 LNHDA, CDR2 SQIVND (reference sequence). Losses at the gene ends were 4 bases for V and 0 bases for J; bases not matched to a gene: 7. This CDR3 is built from 16 residues. This CDR3 is CASSRTGMGANYGYTF. CDR3 DNA: TGTGCCAGTAGTAGGACAGGGATGGGAGCTAACTATGGCTACACCTTC.

The genes are TRBV25-1 and TRBJ2-3; D is ambiguous. Deletions cut 2 bases from V and 3 bases from J, with 9 bases between. The germline V gene encodes CDR1 MGHDK and CDR2 SYGVNS. This CDR3 is built from 14 residues. CDR3 loop: CASSEVRVTDTQYF. CDR3 in DNA: TGTGCCAGCAGTGAAGTCCGTGTTACAGATACGCAGTATTTT. The entire variable domain, with the rest obtained from reference TRBV25-1 and TRBJ2-3, is as follows: EADIYQTPRYLVIGTGKKITLECSQTMGHDKMYWYQQDPGMELHLIHYSYGVNSTEKGDLSSESTVSRIRTEHFPLTLESARPSHTSQYLCASSEVRVTDTQYFGPGTRLTVL.

This chain links TRBV6-5 with TRBJ2-5; 8 bases fit TRBD1. Per the germline V gene, CDR1 is MNHEY and CDR2 is SVGAGI. This CDR3 contains 14 residues. J lost 4 bases, V lost 4 bases, and 5 bases had no gene match. For the CDR3, the DNA is TGTGCCAGCAGTTTTAAACAGGGGGGAGAGACCCAGTACTTC. This encodes CASSFKQGGETQYF.

The table lists this clone with a count of one. The chain links TRBV19 to TRBJ2-7; 12 nucleotides agree with TRBD2. This CDR3 is built from 17 residues. V lost 5 bases, J lost 5 bases, and 13 bases stayed unmatched. From germline, CDR1 is LNHDA and CDR2 SQIVND (reference sequence). The CDR3 coding sequence is TGTGCCAGTAGTCTATACCTAGCGGGAGGGCTCTTCCACGAGCAGTACTTC. Translation gives CASSLYLAGGLFHEQYF.

The rearrangement links TRBV5-1 to TRBJ2-1; D remains unclear. The CDR3 length is 13 residues. Germline V gene data show CDR1 as SGHRS and CDR2 as YFSETQ. V lost 0 bases and J 10 bases, leaving 11 bases between the germline ends. The chain's CDR3 is CASSLDGPPEQFF. The CDR3 DNA reads TGCGCCAGCAGCTTGGATGGGCCCCCAGAGCAGTTCTTC.

This chain links TRBV11-1 with TRBJ2-5; no clear D. The CDR3 has 12 residues. Between the trimmed V and J ends, which lost 5 bases and 9 bases, there was a span of 13 bases. CDR1 is SGHAT, CDR2 FQDESV, per germline (reference sequence). The CDR3 nucleotides are TGTGCCAGCAGCCCCGGGTCCAAGGCCCAGTACTTC. Its protein product is CASSPGSKAQYF.

Only one count was recorded for this clone. The chain combines TRBV18 with TRBJ2-7, with 10 bases matching TRBD2. The CDR3 is 18 residues long. V shed 3 bases, J shed 0 bases, and the junction held 11 bases outside the gene matches. Germline V gives CDR1 KGHSH, CDR2 LQKENI. CDR3 DNA: TGTGCCAGCTCACCCCAACCCCTACTAGCGGGGAGCTCCTACGAGCAGTACTTC. Translating it yields CASSPQPLLAGSSYEQYF.

The chain employs TRBV5-1 and TRBJ2-3, with 14 nucleotides matching TRBD2. CDR1 is SGHRS and CDR2 is YFSETQ in the germline V gene. The CDR3 sequence is 18 residues long. J was trimmed by 3 bases and V by 0 bases; bases with no gene match: 6. CDR3: CASSLAPGLAGVTDTQYF. The CDR3, as DNA: TGCGCCAGCAGCTTGGCCCCGGGACTAGCGGGAGTAACAGATACGCAGTATTTT.

The chain recombines TRBV5-1 with TRBJ2-7; 10 nucleotides match TRBD2. The CDR3 runs to 17 residues. J was trimmed by 0 bases and V by 0 bases; bases with no gene match: 6. Germline V gene sequence: CDR1 SGHRS, CDR2 YFSETQ. The CDR3 sequence: CASSLVGLAMSSYEQYF. The CDR3, as DNA: TGCGCCAGCAGCTTGGTGGGACTAGCGATGAGCTCCTACGAGCAGTACTTC.

This chain links TRBV30 with TRBJ2-3, with D possibly matching TRBD1 (5 bases). V lost 0 bases to trimming and J lost 1 base, with 14 bases between them. This CDR3 contains 16 residues. The germline CDR1 and CDR2 sequences are GTSNPN and SVGIG (reference sequence). The CDR3 nucleotides read TGTGCCTGGAGTGTAACGTTCAGGGAAGGCACAGATACGCAGTATTTT. It yields the protein CAWSVTFREGTDTQYF.

The chain carries TRBV30 and TRBJ1-1; D possibly corresponds to TRBD1 (6 bases). V was clipped by 2 bases and J by 3 bases, with 10 bases between them. The CDR3 length is 13 residues. Germline CDR1 and CDR2: GTSNPN and SVGIG (reference sequence). The CDR3 DNA sequence: TGTGCCTGGAGTTGGGGGCGGGACACTGAAGCTTTCTTT. Its translation is CAWSWGRDTEAFF.

CDR3 in amino acids: CASSLEGQGNSPLHF. CDR3 DNA: TGTGCCAGCAGCTTAGAGGGACAGGGTAATTCACCCCTCCACTTT. J is TRBJ1-6 and V is TRBV11-2; 9 bases are a match to TRBD1. The CDR3 covers 15 residues. V shed 0 bases and J 6 bases; nucleotides not matched to a gene: 0. Germline V CDR1 and CDR2: SGHAT, FQNNGV.

CDR3 nucleotide sequence: TGCGCCAGCACGACGGGAGTCAACTCTGGGGCCAACGTCCTGACTTTC. Amino acids: CASTTGVNSGANVLTF. V and J are TRBV5-1 and TRBJ2-6; possibly TRBD2 for D (6 bases). The CDR3 consists of 16 residues. Germline CDR1 is SGHRS and CDR2 is YFSETQ. V was pared by 6 bases and J by 0 bases, with 13 bases between. The full variable domain, completed using reference TRBV5-1 and TRBJ2-6, is KAGVTQTPRYLIKTRGQQVTLSCSPISGHRSVSWYQQTPGQGLQFLFEYFSETQRNKGNFPGRFSGRQFSNSRSEMNVSTLELGDSALYLCASTTGVNSGANVLTFGAGSRLTVL.

The chain combines TRBV19 with TRBJ1-2, with 8 bases that match TRBD1. V trimming: 3 bases; J trimming: 7 bases; junction bases outside the gene matches: 10. This CDR3 is built from 15 residues. CDR1 is LNHDA, CDR2 SQIVND, per germline (reference sequence). The CDR3 sequence: CASSIGGQGAIGYTF. The CDR3 coding sequence is TGTGCCAGTAGTATCGGGGGGCAGGGGGCCATTGGCTACACCTTC.

This chain connects TRBV29-1 to TRBJ2-5, with TRBD1 identical over 10 bases. The CDR3 length is 14 residues. The V and J ends lost 3 bases and 2 bases, in that order; junction bases with no gene match: 3. CDR1 SQVTM and CDR2 ANQGSEA come from the germline V gene. The CDR3 protein is CSVEWDRGQETQYF. CDR3 DNA: TGCAGCGTTGAGTGGGACAGGGGTCAAGAGACCCAGTACTTC.

This clone was seen a handful of times. The chain's CDR3 is CACRRTSGRNTGELFF. In DNA form, the CDR3 reads TGTGCCTGTCGTCGAACTAGCGGGAGGAACACCGGGGAGCTGTTTTTT. This rearrangement joins TRBV30 to TRBJ2-2; TRBD2 matches at 11 bases. This CDR3 comprises 16 residues. CDR1 is GTSNPN, CDR2 SVGIG, per germline (reference sequence). Trimming removed 6 bases from V and 1 base from J; junction bases left unmatched: 7.

V usage is TRBV10-1 and J usage is TRBJ1-5; 9 positions agree with TRBD1. The CDR3 is 16 amino acids. The germline V gene encodes CDR1 WNHNN and CDR2 SYGVQD (reference sequence). V was clipped by 7 bases and J by 8 bases; unmatched bases: 15. CDR3 residues: CASTRGVGTGCEPQHF. The CDR3 bases are TGCGCCAGCACTCGAGGGGTAGGGACAGGGTGTGAGCCCCAGCATTTT.

The rearrangement links TRBV7-2 to TRBJ2-7, with TRBD1 matching over 10 bases. V shed 5 bases and J 9 bases; nucleotides not matched to a gene: 13. Germline V gives CDR1 SGHTA, CDR2 FQGNSA. The CDR3 loop spans 15 amino acids. The CDR3 loop reads CASSPGTGELIWQYF. CDR3 in DNA: TGTGCCAGCAGCCCCGGGACAGGGGAACTGATTTGGCAGTACTTC.

The V call is TRBV7-9, the J call TRBJ1-4, with 12 bases fitting TRBD1. CDR1 is SEHNR, CDR2 FQNEAQ, per germline (reference sequence). The V and J ends lost 1 base and 7 bases, in that order; junction bases with no gene match: 4. The CDR3 has 16 amino acids. The CDR3 loop reads CASSLEGQGAFEKLFF. CDR3 in DNA: TGTGCCAGCAGCTTAGAGGGACAGGGGGCGTTTGAAAAACTGTTTTTT.

The chain couples TRBV11-2 to TRBJ2-2; the match to TRBD2 covers 7 bases. This CDR3 spans 18 amino acids. CDR1 and CDR2 from the germline V gene are SGHAT and FQNNGV. The trim removed 0 bases at V and 6 bases at J, leaving 13 bases unmatched. The CDR3 coding sequence is TGTGCCAGCAGCTTAGATGCGGGAGCGGCGATAGTTCCCGGGGAGCTGTTTTTT. Protein: CASSLDAGAAIVPGELFF.

The chain combines TRBV19 with TRBJ1-5, with a possible D match to TRBD1 (5 bases). Trimming pared 8 bases from V and 2 bases from J, leaving 7 bases between. The germline gives CDR1 LNHDA, CDR2 SQIVND (reference sequence). The CDR3 length is 12 residues. The CDR3 is CASGRGNQPQHF. The CDR3 nucleotides read TGTGCCAGTGGCAGGGGCAATCAGCCCCAGCATTTT.